The clone carrying this TCR beta chain turned up a few times. The antigen is undetermined. These data come from a study of T-cell memory formation after mild COVID-19. Constant-segment primers and 5'RACE yielded cDNA libraries for TCR alpha and TCR beta, each carrying sample barcodes and UMIs. Via MiXCR, TCRdb re-called the 5' RACE reads, giving one row per CDR3 protein. The profile covers more than 300,000 distinct CDR3 sequences, with roughly 13% appearing a single time and 22% taken by the ten largest. General study points: Clones contracting across day 15 to 85 had a balanced CD4/CD8 profile; later expanding clones leaned CD4+. Mainly CM and EM harbored the contracting CD4+ clones; mainly EMRA harbored the CD8+ ones. The pre-infection memory compartment contained some responding clones, suggesting cross-reactive memory joined.

Germline lookup yields CDR1 KGHSH and CDR2 LQKENI. Trimming removed 4 bases from V and 4 bases from J, with 6 bases in between. The CDR3 is made up of 12 amino acids. This TCR was recovered from a man aged 18 to 35 who had mild COVID-19 (a few samples of this study predate the infection). Cell type and time point are not known. The sample was PBMCs or a T cell subset sorted from them (not recorded which). V usage is TRBV18 and J usage is TRBJ2-3, with TRBD2 as a possible D gene (6 bases). In DNA form, the CDR3 reads TGTGCCAGCTCACGGAGGGCAGATACGCAGTATTTT. It yields the protein CASSRRADTQYF.